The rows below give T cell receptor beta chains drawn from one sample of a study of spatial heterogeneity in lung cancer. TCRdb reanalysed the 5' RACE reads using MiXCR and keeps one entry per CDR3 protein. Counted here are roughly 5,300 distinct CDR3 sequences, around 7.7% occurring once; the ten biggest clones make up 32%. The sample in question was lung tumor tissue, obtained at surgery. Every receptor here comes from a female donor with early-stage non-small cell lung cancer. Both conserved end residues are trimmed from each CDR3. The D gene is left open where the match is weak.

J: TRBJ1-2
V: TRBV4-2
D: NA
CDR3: ASSPQVGGPGYGYT

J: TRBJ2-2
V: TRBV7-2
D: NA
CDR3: ASRFTPRGELF

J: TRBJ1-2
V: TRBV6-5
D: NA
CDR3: ASSYSTGSYT

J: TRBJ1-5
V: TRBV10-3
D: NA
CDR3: AISEETTDNQPQH

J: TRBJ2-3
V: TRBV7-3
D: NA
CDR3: ASSPFLALTVTDTQY

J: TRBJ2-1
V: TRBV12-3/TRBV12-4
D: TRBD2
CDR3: ASSSKGRGSYNEQF

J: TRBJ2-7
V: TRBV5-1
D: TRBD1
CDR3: ASSFGDRGQSGQY

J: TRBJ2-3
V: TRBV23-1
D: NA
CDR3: ASSQSGRSTDTQY

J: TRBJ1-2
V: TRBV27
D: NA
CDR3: ASSLKPGSYGYT

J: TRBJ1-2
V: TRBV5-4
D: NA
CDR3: ASSPVVDRGGYT

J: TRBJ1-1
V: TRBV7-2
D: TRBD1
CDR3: ASSSGRTGEAF

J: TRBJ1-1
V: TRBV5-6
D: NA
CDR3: ASSLAPANTEAF

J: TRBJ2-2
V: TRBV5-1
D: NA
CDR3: ASSLDPSNTGELF

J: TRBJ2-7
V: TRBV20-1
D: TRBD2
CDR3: SAKAGGLHEQY

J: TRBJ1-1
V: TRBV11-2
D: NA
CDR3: ASSLVARGGSTEAF

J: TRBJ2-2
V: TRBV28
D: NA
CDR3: ASSLLAGVWTGELF

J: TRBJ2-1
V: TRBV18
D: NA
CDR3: ASSHGQGQF

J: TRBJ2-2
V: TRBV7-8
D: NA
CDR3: ASSLGQMNTGELF

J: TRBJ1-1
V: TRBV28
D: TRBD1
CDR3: ASSLYGTGETEAF

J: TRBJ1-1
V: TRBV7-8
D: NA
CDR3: ASSENTEAF

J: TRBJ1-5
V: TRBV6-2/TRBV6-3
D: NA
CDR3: ASSLLGNQPQH

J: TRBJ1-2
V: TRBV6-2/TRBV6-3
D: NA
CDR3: ASRSPAGAEGYT

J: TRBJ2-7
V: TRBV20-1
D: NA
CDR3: SARLPAGFPNEQY

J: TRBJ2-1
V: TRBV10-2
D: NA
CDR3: ASSEGDEQF

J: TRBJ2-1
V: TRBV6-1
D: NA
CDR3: ASSGRDASSYNEQF

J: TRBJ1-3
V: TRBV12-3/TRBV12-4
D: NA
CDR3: ASVGSGNTIY

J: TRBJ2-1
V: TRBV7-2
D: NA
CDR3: ASSGGHVYNEQF

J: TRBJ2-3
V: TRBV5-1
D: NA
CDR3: ASSLSGGVGLADTQY

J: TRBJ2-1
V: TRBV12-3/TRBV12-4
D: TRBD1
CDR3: ASSTGTGGFEQF

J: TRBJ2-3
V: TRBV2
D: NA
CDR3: ASAGWVTLDTQY

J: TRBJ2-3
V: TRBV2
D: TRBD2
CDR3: ASRTSGGTDTQY

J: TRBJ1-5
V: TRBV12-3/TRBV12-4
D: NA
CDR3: ASSPRAPGAPNNQPQH

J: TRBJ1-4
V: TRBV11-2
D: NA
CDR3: ASSLSDTGKLF

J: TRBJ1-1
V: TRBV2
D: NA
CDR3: ASTPSRGGDTEAF

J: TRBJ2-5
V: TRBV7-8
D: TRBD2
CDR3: ASSFGLASQETQY

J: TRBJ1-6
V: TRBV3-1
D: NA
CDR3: ASSQDRNSPLH

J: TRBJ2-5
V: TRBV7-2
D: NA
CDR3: ASSRVAAGETQY

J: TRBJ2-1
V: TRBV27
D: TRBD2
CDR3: ASSLLAGGPGEQF

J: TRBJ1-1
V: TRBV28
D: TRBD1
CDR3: ACSSAGTADTEAF

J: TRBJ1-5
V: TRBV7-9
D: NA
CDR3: ASSLGTRGPQH

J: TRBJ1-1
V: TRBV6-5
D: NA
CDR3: ASSGTLGGNTEAF

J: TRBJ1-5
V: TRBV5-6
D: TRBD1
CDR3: ASSLRGQGVRQPQH

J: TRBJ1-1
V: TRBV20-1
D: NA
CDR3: SAHNSVNTEAF

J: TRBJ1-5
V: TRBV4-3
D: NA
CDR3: ASSQDSNQPQH

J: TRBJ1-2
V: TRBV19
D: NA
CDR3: ASSVRTGNYGYT